This T cell receptor beta chain appears in the sequencing data of a study of OX40 agonist ivuxolimab in advanced cancers. Overall study: Every 2 weeks, patients got intravenous ivuxolimab at one of six dose levels (0.01-10 mg/kg). Regarding the study as a whole: CD4+ and CD8+ blood T cells expanded clonally by week 6 at 0.1 to 3.0 mg/kg. Certain nonresponders likewise exhibited a low normalized T-cell clonal expansion.

Only in-frame clones appear in the TCRdb table, and some are missing; sequencing was by immunoSEQ multiplex PCR. The repertoire holds about 45,000 clones, 80% to 90% seen once, with roughly a sixth in the top ten. CDR3 length: 16 amino acids. Germline V gives CDR1 SGHAT, CDR2 FQNNGV. Trimming left V 4 bases short and J 2 bases short, with 18 bases between. A word on this clone: Its target is not known.

The receptor was isolated from an adult with an advanced solid tumor such as melanoma, head and neck, liver or kidney cancer. The sequenced sample was CD4+ or CD8+ T cells sorted from blood, obtained in a trial of the OX40 agonist ivuxolimab. The rearrangement joins TRBV11-2 to TRBJ2-7; D is perhaps TRBD2 (6 bases). The CDR3 DNA follows: TGTGCCAGCAGCTCTATCTGGGGGGAAGGGGCCTACGAGCAGTACTTC. This encodes CASSSIWGEGAYEQYF.